These T cell receptor beta chains were read from a single sample in a study of blood T cell repertoires in COVID-19. The protocol was immunoSEQ multiplex PCR, while the TCRdb copy is restricted to in-frame clones and leaves out a portion. The sample shows more than 95,000 clones, approximately 83% of them seen only once. Sequenced: peripheral blood. These receptors all stem from a man older than 75 with active or convalescent COVID-19. Each CDR3 is given with its conserved first and last residue. Each record gives: J gene, D gene, CDR3 length, V gene, clone size, CDR3 protein, CDR3 DNA. The D gene is left open where the match is weak. Not all rows give a size; the values are once, few, many and, for expanded clones, a class.

TRBJ2-7 | TRBD1 | 15 | TRBV3-1/TRBV3-2 | . | CASSREGAPLYEQYF | TGTGCCAGCAGCCGAGAGGGGGCTCCACTCTACGAGCAGTACTTC
TRBJ1-3 | . | 16 | TRBV5-1 | once | CASSLGTTAPGNTIYF | TGCGCCAGCAGCCTAGGGACTACCGCCCCTGGAAACACCATATATTTT
TRBJ1-2 | . | 14 | TRBV24-1 | . | CATSKADAGYGYTF | TGTGCCACCAGTAAAGCCGACGCGGGCTATGGCTACACCTTC
TRBJ2-7 | TRBD2 | 12 | TRBV6-5 | . | CASQTSGYEQYF | TGTGCCAGCCAGACTAGCGGCTACGAGCAGTACTTC
TRBJ2-7 | TRBD2 | 13 | TRBV30 | . | CAWDIAGGSEQYF | TGTGCCTGGGATATAGCGGGGGGAAGCGAGCAGTACTTC
TRBJ1-2 | TRBD1 | 14 | TRBV28 | . | CASRSRDRGYGYTF | TGTGCCAGCAGGAGCCGGGACAGGGGTTATGGCTACACCTTC
TRBJ2-5 | . | 15 | TRBV6-5 | once | CASKGWGGLTETQYF | TGTGCCAGCAAGGGGTGGGGGGGCCTTACAGAGACCCAGTACTTC
TRBJ2-1 | TRBD1 | 12 | TRBV20-1 | . | CSASRGLNEQFF | TGCAGTGCTAGTAGGGGGCTTAATGAGCAGTTCTTC
TRBJ2-3 | . | 13 | TRBV7-3 | . | CASSPLPTDTQYF | TGTGCCAGCAGCCCCCTCCCCACAGATACGCAGTATTTT
TRBJ2-5 | TRBD2 | 15 | TRBV7-2 | . | CASSRQTSGQETQYF | TGTGCCAGCAGCCGTCAGACTAGCGGCCAAGAGACCCAGTACTTC
TRBJ2-1 | TRBD2 | 19 | TRBV4-2 | . | CASSQDKKVAGAAYNEQFF | TGTGCCAGCAGCCAAGATAAGAAGGTAGCGGGGGCCGCCTACAATGAGCAGTTCTTC
TRBJ1-5 | . | 15 | TRBV14 | . | CASSHLTGLNQPQHF | TGTGCCAGCAGCCACCTAACAGGGCTCAATCAGCCCCAGCATTTT
TRBJ2-4 | . | 13 | TRBV12-3/TRBV12-4 | . | CASRGQGTNIQYF | TGTGCCAGCAGGGGCCAGGGGACAAACATTCAGTACTTC
TRBJ1-2 | . | 15 | TRBV28 | . | CASTLLNEGSYGYTF | TGTGCCAGCACCCTCCTAAACGAGGGATCCTATGGCTACACCTTC
TRBJ1-1 | . | 13 | TRBV6-5 | . | CASSREYDTEAFF | TGTGCCAGCAGTCGGGAATACGACACTGAAGCTTTCTTT
TRBJ2-2 | TRBD1 | 16 | TRBV6-1 | . | CASSDPPGTGSGELFF | TGTGCCAGCAGTGACCCTCCCGGGACAGGGTCCGGGGAGCTGTTTTTT
TRBJ2-2 | . | 17 | TRBV3-1/TRBV3-2 | . | CASSQRGGQGATGELFF | TGTGCCAGCAGCCAACGGGGGGGACAGGGCGCCACCGGGGAGCTGTTTTTT
TRBJ2-3 | TRBD2 | 15 | TRBV7-6 | few | CASSLLAGGTDTQYF | TGTGCCAGCAGCTTATTAGCGGGAGGCACAGATACGCAGTATTTT
TRBJ2-1 | TRBD1 | 13 | TRBV9 | . | CASGRDSYNEQFF | TGTGCCAGCGGCCGGGACAGTTACAATGAGCAGTTCTTC
TRBJ1-1 | TRBD1 | 15 | TRBV5-5 | . | CASSSDRVEGTEAFF | TGTGCCAGCAGCTCCGACAGGGTAGAGGGCACTGAAGCTTTCTTT
TRBJ2-3 | . | 13 | TRBV7-9 | . | CASSAQAADTQYF | TGTGCCAGCAGCGCGCAGGCAGCAGATACGCAGTATTTT
TRBJ2-2 | TRBD1 | 15 | TRBV10-3 | . | CAISGTGAHTGELFF | TGTGCCATCAGCGGGACAGGGGCACACACCGGGGAGCTGTTTTTT
TRBJ2-7 | . | 15 | TRBV3-1/TRBV3-2 | . | CASSQDVLRTYEQYF | TGTGCCAGCAGCCAAGATGTTCTGAGAACCTACGAGCAGTACTTC
TRBJ1-2 | . | 17 | TRBV27 | . | CATKGGGAGYINYGYTF | TGTGCCACCAAAGGTGGGGGGGCCGGTTACATTAACTATGGCTACACCTTC
TRBJ2-3 | TRBD2 | 20 | TRBV7-3 | once | CASSPGTSGRAHHSTDTQYF | TGTGCCAGCAGCCCAGGGACTAGCGGGAGGGCCCATCATAGCACAGATACGCAGTATTTT
TRBJ2-5 | . | 15 | TRBV5-1 | many | CASSGTQVPQETQYF | TGCGCCAGCAGCGGGACTCAGGTTCCCCAAGAGACCCAGTACTTC
TRBJ1-4 | . | 15 | TRBV30 | . | CAWSQGVVINEKLFF | TGTGCCTGGAGTCAAGGGGTGGTCATTAATGAAAAACTGTTTTTT
TRBJ1-6 | TRBD1 | 14 | TRBV2 | . | CASSERQGNSPLHF | TGTGCCAGCAGTGAGAGACAGGGGAATTCACCCCTCCACTTT
TRBJ1-6 | TRBD1 | 13 | TRBV12-3/TRBV12-4 | . | CASRDRVNSPLHF | TGTGCCAGCCGGGACAGGGTTAATTCACCCCTCCACTTT
TRBJ2-5 | TRBD1 | 13 | TRBV30 | . | CAWALGTEETQYF | TGTGCCTGGGCCCTCGGGACAGAAGAGACCCAGTACTTC
TRBJ1-6 | TRBD1 | 14 | TRBV5-5 | . | CASTRGTADSPLHF | TGTGCCAGCACCAGGGGGACAGCGGATTCACCCCTCCACTTT
TRBJ1-5 | . | 13 | TRBV6-5 | . | CASRPDNNQPQHF | TGTGCCAGCCGCCCAGACAACAATCAGCCCCAGCATTTT
TRBJ2-7 | TRBD2 | 15 | TRBV6-2/TRBV6-3 | . | CASSSVAGGPREQYF | TGTGCCAGCAGTTCCGTAGCGGGAGGGCCTCGGGAGCAGTACTTC
TRBJ2-3 | TRBD1 | 18 | TRBV19 | . | CASSLRGQALFGTDTQYF | TGTGCCAGTAGTCTCCGCGGACAGGCGCTTTTTGGCACAGATACGCAGTATTTT
TRBJ1-5 | . | 14 | TRBV5-1 | once | CASSATGLGQPQHF | TGCGCCAGCAGCGCCACAGGGTTGGGTCAGCCCCAGCATTTT
TRBJ2-5 | . | 14 | TRBV6-1 | . | CASSERVGRETQYF | TGTGCCAGCAGTGAAAGGGTTGGGAGGGAGACCCAGTACTTC
TRBJ1-3 | . | 16 | TRBV30 | . | CAWPKWGASSGNTIYF | TGTGCCTGGCCAAAATGGGGCGCAAGCTCTGGAAACACCATATATTTT
TRBJ2-5 | TRBD1 | 16 | TRBV9 | . | CASSVRADRAGETQYF | TGTGCCAGCAGCGTAAGAGCAGACAGGGCAGGGGAGACCCAGTACTTC
TRBJ1-3 | . | 17 | TRBV4-2 | . | CASSQESVSTAGNTIYF | TGTGCCAGCAGCCAAGAATCGGTATCCACGGCTGGAAACACCATATATTTT
TRBJ1-2 | TRBD1 | 14 | TRBV27 | once | CASRQSTGGYGYTF | TGTGCCAGCAGACAGTCGACAGGGGGTTATGGCTACACCTTC
TRBJ2-1 | . | 15 | TRBV14 | few | CASSQVGSRYNEQFF | TGTGCCAGCAGCCAAGTCGGGAGTAGGTACAATGAGCAGTTCTTC
TRBJ2-5 | TRBD1 | 21 | TRBV9 | few | CASSVAPTGGRERDPQETQYF | TGTGCCAGCAGCGTAGCTCCAACAGGGGGCCGTGAGCGGGACCCTCAAGAGACCCAGTACTTC
TRBJ2-5 | . | 14 | TRBV5-6 | . | CASSLVSGAETQYF | TGTGCCAGCAGCTTGGTCTCAGGGGCAGAGACCCAGTACTTC
TRBJ1-1 | TRBD1 | 16 | TRBV28 | . | CASSAGTGVLNTEAFF | TGTGCCAGCAGTGCCGGGACAGGGGTTTTGAACACTGAAGCTTTCTTT
TRBJ2-5 | TRBD1 | 16 | TRBV9 | few | CASSTRPGTGKETQYF | TGTGCCAGCAGCACACGCCCCGGGACAGGGAAAGAGACCCAGTACTTC
TRBJ1-2 | TRBD1 | 15 | TRBV7-8 | . | CASSSTTGGGYGYTF | TGTGCCAGCAGCTCGACGACAGGGGGCGGGTATGGCTACACCTTC
TRBJ2-1 | . | 14 | TRBV6-5 | . | CASQNGGAYNEQFF | TGTGCCAGCCAAAATGGAGGGGCCTACAATGAGCAGTTCTTC
TRBJ2-1 | . | 13 | TRBV6-6 | . | CASFLSLRGEQFF | TGTGCCAGCTTTTTGAGCCTCCGGGGTGAGCAGTTCTTC
TRBJ2-5 | . | 13 | TRBV28 | . | CASSRAGQETQYF | TGTGCCAGCAGCCGAGCGGGCCAAGAGACCCAGTACTTC
TRBJ2-1 | TRBD1 | 14 | TRBV7-2 | . | CASSARQGYNEQFF | TGTGCCAGCAGCGCTCGACAGGGGTACAATGAGCAGTTCTTC
TRBJ2-3 | . | 12 | TRBV2 | . | CASSPERDTQYF | TGTGCCAGCAGCCCCGAGAGAGATACGCAGTATTTT
TRBJ2-7 | . | 17 | TRBV7-2 | . | CASSLVEGGGASYEQYF | TGTGCCAGCAGCTTAGTCGAGGGGGGAGGGGCTTCCTACGAGCAGTACTTC
TRBJ2-7 | . | 15 | TRBV6-5 | once | CASSLVYTGPYEQYF | TGTGCCAGCAGTTTGGTGTATACCGGTCCCTACGAGCAGTACTTC
TRBJ1-2 | TRBD1 | 15 | TRBV28 | . | CASSLSDRVAWGYTF | TGTGCCAGCAGTTTATCGGACAGGGTCGCGTGGGGCTACACCTTC
TRBJ2-7 | . | 15 | TRBV27 | . | CASSPYAGARNEQYF | TGTGCCAGCAGCCCCTACGCGGGGGCGAGGAACGAGCAGTACTTC
TRBJ1-6 | TRBD1 | 15 | TRBV7-3 | few | CASSPGTGGNSPLHF | TGTGCCAGCAGCCCCGGGACAGGGGGAAATTCACCCCTCCACTTT
TRBJ2-6 | . | 15 | TRBV19 | . | CASSTLGAGANVLTF | TGTGCCAGTTCTACCCTCGGGGCTGGGGCCAACGTCCTGACTTTC
TRBJ1-6 | . | 15 | TRBV7-2 | . | CASSLVGAGGSPLHF | TGTGCCAGCAGCTTAGTCGGCGCCGGGGGTTCACCCCTCCACTTT